A selection of T cell receptor beta chains follows, all from one sample in a study of cytomegalovirus exposure and HLA in healthy donors. The assay was immunoSEQ multiplex PCR, and TCRdb's table has in-frame clones only and misses some. This sample has under 150,000 clones; roughly four fifths occur once, and the top ten carry approximately 1.8%. The specimen was PBMCs. The receptors shown here come from a woman aged 45-65 years in good health and CMV-seronegative. Each CDR3 is given with its conserved first and last residue. Each record gives: J gene, V gene, clone size, D gene, CDR3 DNA, CDR3 protein. The D gene is left open where the match is weak. Size is omitted from some rows. Given values are once, few, many or a class for expanded clones.

>TRBJ1-4|TRBV9|once|NA
TGTGCCAGCAGCGTAAGAGAGGGATCTAATGAAAAACTGTTTTTT
CASSVREGSNEKLFF
>TRBJ2-1|TRBV15|NA|TRBD1
TGTGCCACCAAAGGACAGGGTTTTGACAATGAGCAGTTCTTC
CATKGQGFDNEQFF
>TRBJ2-1|TRBV21-1|NA|NA
TGTGCCAGCCGAGCGGGAGTGGACAATGAGCAGTTCTTC
CASRAGVDNEQFF
>TRBJ1-1|TRBV6-1|NA|NA
TGTGCCAGCAGCAGGGATAACACTGAAGCTTTCTTT
CASSRDNTEAFF
>TRBJ2-7|TRBV6-6|NA|TRBD2
TGTGCCAGCAGTGCAGGACTAGCCTACGAGCAGTACTTC
CASSAGLAYEQYF
>TRBJ1-1|TRBV6-1|NA|TRBD1
TGTGCCAGCAGTCAAGGGGGCCAGGGGATGAACACTGAAGCTTTCTTT
CASSQGGQGMNTEAFF
>TRBJ2-5|TRBV19|NA|NA
TGTGCTTTGACACTTCAAGAGACCCAGTACTTC
CALTLQETQYF
>TRBJ1-2|TRBV6-5|NA|NA
TGTGCCAGCAGTTACGGGCTGGAAAACTATGGCTACACCTTC
CASSYGLENYGYTF
>TRBJ2-7|TRBV5-1|NA|TRBD2
TGCGCCAGCAGCGGGGGGACTAGCGGGAGCTACGAGCAGTACTTC
CASSGGTSGSYEQYF
>TRBJ1-1|TRBV29-1|NA|TRBD1
TGCAGCGTTGAAGGACAGGGGGCCGCTGAAGCTTTCTTT
CSVEGQGAAEAFF
>TRBJ2-7|TRBV29-1|NA|NA
TGCAGCGTTGAAGCAGCGGGCCAGACCTACGAGCAGTACTTC
CSVEAAGQTYEQYF